The 16 T cell receptor beta chains in this list originate from one sample, sequenced in a study of blood T cells in healthy people across ages. Sample-barcoded 5' priming and a J-beta primer mix drove a second PCR of about 6 to 12 cycles. TCRdb redid the calling of the 5' RACE reads with MiXCR, one entry per CDR3 protein. The sample yields around 1.7 million distinct CDR3 sequences, 28% seen once. The sample taken for sequencing was blood. The receptors were sampled from a woman younger than 45 in good health.

This sequence joins TRBV5-1 and TRBJ2-3; 9 bases fit TRBD1. The CDR3 is 15 amino acids. V shed 3 bases, J shed 5 bases, and the junction held 7 bases outside the gene matches. Germline CDR1 reads SGHRS; CDR2 reads YFSETQ. The CDR3 region has the DNA TGCGCCAGCAGCTACAACAGGGGGCTCCTAGATACGCAGTATTTT. Residues: CASSYNRGLLDTQYF.

CDR3 sequence (DNA): TGTGCCAGCAGCAACTCGGCCCTCAAGCCCTCCTACGAGCAGTACTTC. It codes for CASSNSALKPSYEQYF. V usage is TRBV6-2 or TRBV6-3 and J usage is TRBJ2-7; D not certain. CDR1 MNHEY and CDR2 SVGEGT come from the germline V gene. The germline V and J ends were trimmed by 6 bases and 0 bases, with 18 bases remaining between them. The CDR3 covers 16 residues.

This clonotype appeared a few times. The chain combines TRBV4-3 with TRBJ2-3, with D unresolved. CDR3 length equals 14 residues. V dropped 0 bases and J dropped 10 bases, with 14 bases sitting between them. Germline V gives CDR1 LGHNA, CDR2 YSLEER. Here the CDR3 DNA reads TGCGCCAGCAGCCAAGAAGGAAACAGCGTCTCGCAGTATTTT. It specifies CASSQEGNSVSQYF.

A few counts support this clonotype. V is TRBV7-2 and J is TRBJ1-6, with a possible D match to TRBD1 (5 bases). CDR1 and CDR2 from the germline V gene are SGHTA and FQGNSA. The CDR3 totals 15 residues. V lost 8 bases, J lost 2 bases, and 13 bases lay in between. The CDR3 loop reads CASGPSGPYNSPLHF. In DNA, the CDR3 is TGTGCCAGCGGACCATCAGGGCCCTATAATTCACCCCTCCACTTT.

The rearrangement uses TRBV6-6 and TRBJ2-4; possibly TRBD2 for D (5 bases). CDR3 length: 13 amino acids. The germline V gene encodes CDR1 MNHNY and CDR2 SVGAGI (reference sequence). Trimming pared 5 bases from V and 9 bases from J, leaving 14 bases between. The CDR3 nucleotides are TGTGCCAGCAGTCCCACTAGTTCTGGCATTCAGTACTTC. It translates to CASSPTSSGIQYF.

This clonotype was seen only a few times. V usage is TRBV7-2 and J usage is TRBJ2-1; D is perhaps TRBD2 (6 bases). This CDR3 spans 15 amino acids. Trimming left V 2 bases short and J 1 base short, with 9 bases between. In germline, CDR1 is SGHTA, CDR2 FQGNSA. The CDR3 nucleotides read TGTGCCAGCAGCTTAATCGGGACTTCCTACAATGAGCAGTTCTTC. This gives the protein CASSLIGTSYNEQFF.

The chain links TRBV7-9 to TRBJ2-7; the D gene is possibly TRBD1 (6 bases). This CDR3 has 15 residues. Germline V gene sequence: CDR1 SEHNR, CDR2 FQNEAQ (reference sequence). V lost 8 bases and J lost 3, with 20 bases in between. CDR3 amino acids: CASARSDGTLYEQYF. Written as DNA, the CDR3 is TGTGCCAGCGCGCGTTCTGACGGGACACTCTACGAGCAGTACTTC. The entire variable domain, with the rest obtained from reference TRBV7-9 and TRBJ2-7, is as follows: DTGVSQNPRHKITKRGQNVTFRCDPISEHNRLYWYRQTLGQGPEFLTYFQNEAQLEKSRLLSDRFSAERPKGSFSTLEIQRTEQGDSAMYLCASARSDGTLYEQYFGPGTRLTVT.

This clonotype appeared a few times. The rearrangement uses TRBV3-1 and TRBJ2-4; TRBD2 might be the D (5 bases). V lost 2 bases and J lost 9, with 14 bases in between. Looked up from germline, CDR1 is LGHDT and CDR2 is YNNKEL (reference sequence). The CDR3 has 14 residues. CDR3 in DNA: TGTGCCAGCAGCCAACCTACACGGGATGGCATTCAGTACTTC. Amino acids: CASSQPTRDGIQYF. Combining the CDR3 with reference TRBV3-1 and TRBJ2-4 gives the whole variable domain DTAVSQTPKYLVTQMGNDKSIKCEQNLGHDTMYWYKQDSKKFLKIMFSYNNKELIINETVPNRFSPKSPDKAHLNLHINSLELGDSAVYFCASSQPTRDGIQYFGAGTRLSVL.

The chain carries TRBV5-1 and TRBJ2-7; no reliable D call. The germline gives CDR1 SGHRS, CDR2 YFSETQ. V gave up 6 bases and J gave up 7 bases, with 17 bases separating them. This CDR3 comprises 13 residues. For the CDR3, the DNA is TGCGCCAGCAAGATTTCTCCAGTCCAGGAGCAGTACTTC. The encoded protein is CASKISPVQEQYF.

This chain connects TRBV5-1 to TRBJ2-1, with TRBD1 matching 9 bases. Germline V gene lookup returns CDR1 SGHRS and CDR2 YFSETQ. The CDR3 is 15 amino acids. J was trimmed by 6 bases and V by 4 bases; bases with no gene match: 8. The CDR3 bases are TGCGCCAGCAGCACTACCGGACAGGGGTGCAATGAGCAGTTCTTC. As protein: CASSTTGQGCNEQFF.

In nucleotides, the CDR3 is TGCAGTGCTAGCTCCCCGTCGAGCGGGGGAACCCAAGAGACCCAGTACTTC. Amino acid sequence: CSASSPSSGGTQETQYF. The genes are TRBV20-1 and TRBJ2-5; the match to TRBD2 covers 8 bases. J lost 1 base, V lost 3 bases, and 13 bases had no gene match. The CDR3 spans 17 residues. Germline loops: CDR1 DFQATT, CDR2 SNEGSKA (reference sequence).

This clonotype has a count of ten or more. The CDR3 sequence is CATTGRPPTDTQYF. In DNA form, the CDR3 reads TGTGCCACCACGGGAAGGCCCCCCACAGATACGCAGTATTTT. The chain links TRBV10-3 to TRBJ2-3, with D possibly matching TRBD2 (5 bases). V was clipped by 10 bases and J by 2 bases, with 16 bases between them. The CDR3 loop spans 14 amino acids. Germline values: CDR1 ENHRY, CDR2 SYGVKD.

The rearrangement uses TRBV20-1 and TRBJ2-1, with 7 nucleotides matching TRBD2. This CDR3 region has 14 residues. The V gene's germline CDR1 is DFQATT and CDR2 SNEGSKA (reference sequence). The V gene end was trimmed by 7 bases and the J gene end by 2 bases; junction bases not matched to a gene: 8. The CDR3 nucleotides are TGCAGTGGCAGGAGGCGGGAGACCTACAATGAGCAGTTCTTC. This sequence encodes CSGRRRETYNEQFF.

The rearrangement links TRBV12-3 or TRBV12-4 to TRBJ2-1; 7 bases agree with TRBD1. The CDR3 contains 16 residues. Losses at the gene ends were 7 bases for V and 0 bases for J; bases not matched to a gene: 9. Here the CDR3 DNA reads TGTGCCAGCATCCCCCCGGGACAGAGCTCCTACAATGAGCAGTTCTTC. It encodes CASIPPGQSSYNEQFF.

V gene TRBV6-2 or TRBV6-3 combines with J gene TRBJ1-5; weak D call: TRBD1 (6 bases). V gave up 5 bases and J gave up 3 bases, with 11 bases separating them. The CDR3 has 14 amino acids. Germline loops: CDR1 MNHEY, CDR2 SVGEGT. The CDR3 sequence: CASSVTGNNQPQHF. CDR3 nucleotides: TGTGCCAGCAGTGTGACAGGAAACAATCAGCCCCAGCATTTT.

This clonotype was seen once. A much larger clone lies one base from this, so it may be a read error. This chain joins TRBV10-1 and TRBJ2-4, with D possibly TRBD1 on 5 matching bases. This CDR3 comprises 13 residues. Germline V lookup: CDR1 WNHNN, CDR2 SYGVQD (reference sequence). V lost 2 bases, J lost 13 bases, and 15 bases lay in between. This CDR3 reads CASSEGPGNGQYF. CDR3 nucleotide sequence: TGCGCCAGCAGTGAGGGTCCAGGGAACGGGCAGTACTTC.